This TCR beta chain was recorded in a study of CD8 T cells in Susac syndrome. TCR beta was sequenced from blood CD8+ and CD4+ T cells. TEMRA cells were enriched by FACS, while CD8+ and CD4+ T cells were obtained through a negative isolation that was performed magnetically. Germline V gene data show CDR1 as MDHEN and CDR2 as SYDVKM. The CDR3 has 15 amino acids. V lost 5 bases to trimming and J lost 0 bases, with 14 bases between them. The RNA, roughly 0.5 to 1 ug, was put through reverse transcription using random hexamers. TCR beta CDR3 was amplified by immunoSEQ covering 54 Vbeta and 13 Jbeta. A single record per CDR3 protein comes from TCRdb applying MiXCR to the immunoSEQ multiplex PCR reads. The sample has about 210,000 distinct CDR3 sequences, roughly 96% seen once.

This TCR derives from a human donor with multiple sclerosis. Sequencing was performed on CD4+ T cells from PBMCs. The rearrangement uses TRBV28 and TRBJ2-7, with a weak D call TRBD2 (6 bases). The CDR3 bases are TGTGCCAGCAGTCTTCCCGGGGGAGGCTCCTACGAGCAGTACTTC. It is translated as CASSLPGGGSYEQYF.